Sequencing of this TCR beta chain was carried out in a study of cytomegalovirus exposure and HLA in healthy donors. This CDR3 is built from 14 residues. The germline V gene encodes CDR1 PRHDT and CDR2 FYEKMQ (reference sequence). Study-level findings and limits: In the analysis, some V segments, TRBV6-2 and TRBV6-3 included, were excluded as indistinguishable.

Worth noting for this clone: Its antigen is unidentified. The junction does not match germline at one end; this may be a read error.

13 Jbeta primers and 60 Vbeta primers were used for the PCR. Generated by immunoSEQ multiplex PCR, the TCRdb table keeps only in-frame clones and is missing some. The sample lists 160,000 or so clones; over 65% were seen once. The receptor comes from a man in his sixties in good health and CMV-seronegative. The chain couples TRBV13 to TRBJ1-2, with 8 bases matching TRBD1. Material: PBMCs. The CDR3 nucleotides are TGTGCCAGCAGCCAGGCAGGGGGCGGTAATGGCTACCCCTTC. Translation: CASSQAGGGNGYPF. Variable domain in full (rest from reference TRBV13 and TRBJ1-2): AAGVIQSPRHLIKEKRETATLKCYPIPRHDTVYWYQQGPGQDPQFLISFYEKMQSDKGSIPDRFSAQQFSDYHSELNMSSLELGDSALYFCASSQAGGGNGYPFGSGTRLTVV.